Listed below are T cell receptor beta chains from one sample, sequenced in a study of CD8 T cells in Susac syndrome. MiXCR was run by TCRdb on the immunoSEQ multiplex PCR reads, yielding one entry per CDR3 protein. There are about 300,000 distinct CDR3 sequences in the sample; approximately 85% occur only once, and 0.21% lies in the top ten. The sample taken for sequencing was CD8+ T cells from PBMCs. These receptors were taken from a human donor with multiple sclerosis. The CDR3 runs from the conserved cysteine through the conserved F or W. D genes are given only for firm matches. Clone size, where shown, is once, few, many, or a class for clones that have expanded.

v_gene,j_gene,abundance,d_gene,CDR3aa,CDR3nt
TRBV19,TRBJ1-1,NA,NA,CASLRNTEAFF,TGTGCCAGCCTAAGGAACACTGAAGCTTTCTTT
TRBV30,TRBJ2-7,NA,TRBD2,CAWGGVAGEYYEQYF,TGTGCCTGGGGGGGGGTAGCAGGAGAATACTACGAGCAGTACTTC
TRBV10-3,TRBJ2-7,NA,TRBD2,CALGSGGRDYEQYF,TGTGCCTTGGGGTCCGGCGGGAGGGACTACGAGCAGTACTTC
TRBV19,TRBJ2-4,NA,NA,CASSIWGGSENIQYF,TGTGCCAGTAGTATATGGGGGGGCTCTGAAAACATTCAGTACTTC
TRBV2,TRBJ2-3,NA,NA,CASSGKGDSTDTQYF,TGTGCCAGCAGTGGGAAAGGGGATAGCACAGATACGCAGTATTTT
TRBV27,TRBJ1-1,once,NA,CASRFELNTEAFF,TGTGCCAGCAGATTCGAATTAAACACTGAAGCTTTCTTT
TRBV5-1,TRBJ1-1,once,NA,CASSLWRGENTEAFF,TGCGCCAGCAGCCTATGGAGGGGCGAGAACACTGAAGCTTTCTTT
TRBV6-6,TRBJ2-7,NA,NA,CASSYGEGAFGEQYF,TGTGCCAGCAGTTATGGTGAAGGGGCGTTCGGCGAGCAGTACTTC
TRBV7-9,TRBJ1-5,NA,NA,CASSFTGGDTSNQPQHF,TGTGCCAGCAGTTTCACTGGAGGCGACACTAGCAATCAGCCCCAGCATTTT
TRBV4-3,TRBJ2-2,NA,TRBD1,CASSQDFDRGNTGELFF,TGCGCCAGCAGCCAAGATTTCGACAGGGGGAACACCGGGGAGCTGTTTTTT
TRBV6-1,TRBJ1-3,few,NA,CASTRGTGNTIYF,TGTGCCAGCACGAGAGGGACAGGAAACACCATATATTTT
TRBV29-1,TRBJ2-4,NA,NA,CSVWVSLAKNIQYF,TGCAGCGTTTGGGTTTCCCTAGCCAAAAACATTCAGTACTTC
TRBV5-1,TRBJ2-5,NA,TRBD2,CASRNRTSGVQETQYF,TGCGCCAGCAGGAATCGGACTAGCGGAGTCCAAGAGACCCAGTACTTC
TRBV20-1,TRBJ1-4,NA,NA,CSARDEKGAVNEKLFF,TGCAGTGCTAGAGATGAAAAGGGTGCGGTAAATGAAAAACTGTTTTTT
TRBV27,TRBJ2-3,NA,TRBD2,CASSLSSGRTDTQYF,TGTGCCAGCAGTTTATCTAGCGGGAGAACAGATACGCAGTATTTT
TRBV27,TRBJ1-6,NA,NA,CASSLDPVVGSPLHF,TGTGCCAGCAGTTTAGATCCGGTCGTGGGGTCACCCCTCCACTTT
TRBV20-1,TRBJ2-1,NA,NA,CSARWVGAEQFF,TGCAGTGCTAGATGGGTGGGGGCTGAGCAGTTCTTC
TRBV7-9,TRBJ2-1,NA,TRBD2,CASSLGRGAGVGNEQFF,TGTGCCAGCAGCTTAGGCCGGGGAGCGGGAGTTGGCAATGAGCAGTTCTTC
TRBV3-1,TRBJ2-7,NA,NA,CASSQETRPSWAYEQYF,TGTGCCAGCAGCCAAGAGACCCGGCCGTCCTGGGCCTACGAGCAGTACTTC
TRBV20-1,TRBJ1-2,NA,NA,CSARGRMDYGYTF,TGCAGTGCTAGAGGCAGGATGGACTATGGCTACACCTTC
TRBV21-1,TRBJ2-1,NA,NA,CASSKPGQGANEQFF,TGTGCCAGCAGCAAGCCGGGACAGGGGGCAAATGAGCAGTTCTTC
TRBV7-9,TRBJ2-3,few,NA,CASSLDGDTQYF,TGTGCCAGCAGCTTAGACGGGGATACGCAGTATTTT
TRBV12-3/TRBV12-4,TRBJ2-7,NA,NA,CASSSILDSSYEQYF,TGTGCCAGCAGTTCAATACTCGACAGCTCCTACGAGCAGTACTTC
TRBV6-2/TRBV6-3,TRBJ1-5,once,NA,CASSYFRSNQPQHF,TGTGCCAGCAGTTATTTCCGTAGCAATCAGCCCCAGCATTTT
TRBV6-5,TRBJ1-6,NA,NA,CASSYRSFGHPWSSYNSPLHF,TGTGCCAGCAGTTATAGGTCATTCGGACACCCATGGAGCTCCTATAATTCACCCCTCCACTTT
TRBV15,TRBJ1-4,once,TRBD1,CATSRTGGASDEKLFF,TGTGCCACCAGCCGGACAGGGGGCGCGTCGGATGAAAAACTGTTTTTT
TRBV5-4,TRBJ2-1,few,TRBD2,CASSSDLAGGPSEQFF,TGTGCCAGCAGCTCCGACCTAGCGGGAGGGCCTAGTGAGCAGTTCTTC
TRBV6-1,TRBJ2-7,few,TRBD1,CATEGQGDEQYF,TGTGCCACAGAGGGACAGGGGGACGAGCAGTACTTC